The rows below give T cell receptor beta chains drawn from one sample of a study of blood T cell repertoires in COVID-19. Assay: immunoSEQ multiplex PCR; the TCRdb copy retains only in-frame clones and omits some. The sample has fewer than 500,000 clones; 80% to 90% are singletons. The sequenced sample consisted of PBMCs or T cells enriched from blood (not recorded which). The receptors stem from a man aged 25 to 45 who had recovered from COVID-19. CDR3s leave out the opening cysteine and the closing phenylalanine or tryptophan. Expanded clones get a size class; other rows say once, few or many, or leave the size out.

- TRBV7-2 ASSPGGLAYEQF
- TRBV6-5 ASSYDTFNYGYT
- TRBV7-2 ASSLPILLATYNEQF
once TRBV4-1 ASSQDLQGSFLPLH
- TRBV6-5 ASSGGQTTFGYT
- TRBV5-1 ASSLHLRAANEKLF
- TRBV18 ASSLRRGQGNPDTEAF
- TRBV30 AWSVTEYGYT
- TRBV3-1/TRBV3-2 ASSQAVGGAAF
- TRBV2 ASRVEVGGGEQY
few TRBV3-1/TRBV3-2 ASSGRDRGAETQY
- TRBV10-2 ASRGAGEFYEQY
- TRBV3-1/TRBV3-2 ASALGSSYEQY
- TRBV11-3 ASSLGHPWAGGQETQY
- TRBV27 ASSSGLGQGARWGYT
- TRBV7-2 ASRFRQVTEAF
- TRBV10-1 ASSDERTHGYT
- TRBV30 AWSELFSEAF
- TRBV7-2 ASSFSTGPAYGYT
- TRBV5-4 ASSQGQQETQY
once TRBV25-1 ASRLAASYEQY
once TRBV4-3 ASSPGSRGPPYEQY
- TRBV5-1 ASSWSSQETQY
- TRBV16 ASSPLAEDRMKSDTEAF
once TRBV7-2 ASSSDLLSSYNEQF
- TRBV11-2 ASSSHRGAGQPQH
- TRBV10-3 AISRTSGSYEQY
- TRBV11-3 ASSLGTSGTYNEQF
- TRBV6-5 ASSYSGQFIYEQY
- TRBV5-1 ASSSMRASTEAF
- TRBV27 ASSLSPSIYGYT
- TRBV30 AWSPGWNTEAF
few TRBV9 ASSVGPGQFLATNEKLF
- TRBV6-1 ASSEEAGQGGYT
- TRBV13 ASSVRGMNTEAF
- TRBV29-1 SGEGANLETQY
once TRBV10-1 ASSPWGVWLSYEQY
- TRBV7-9 ASGRTEGGNTIY
- TRBV20-1 SATSTDTQY
- TRBV9 ASSAYFTGDTQY
- TRBV24-1 ATSDDLGEGYT
once TRBV11-3 ASSLDHLAGSDEQF
- TRBV10-3 AISEQTNYGYT
- TRBV21-1 ASSKGYGKKNSPLH
- TRBV5-4 ASSLGGTGNTIY
- TRBV9 ASSAASDGETQY
- TRBV10-1 ASSAGTGDEKLF
- TRBV12-3/TRBV12-4 ASSLPSQETQY
- TRBV30 AWSRTGGGYT
- TRBV5-4 ASSLDLGADTEAF
- TRBV5-6 ASSKGQDGYT
- TRBV6-5 ASSQQGLSGNTIY
- TRBV11-2 ASRPLERGDTGELF
once TRBV19 ASNTGGAYEKLF
once TRBV7-9 ASSLGGSGRGDGYT
- TRBV4-1 ASSQQNLPPQH
- TRBV5-4 ASSLGLSNSPLH
- TRBV19 ATTGDVAGELF
- TRBV6-1 ASSDTGIGELF